This TCR beta chain comes out of a study of blood T cell repertoires in COVID-19. Study-level information: Acute and convalescent COVID-19 samples came from the United States, Italy and Spain. T cells, B-cell-depleted T cells, or PBMCs supplied cDNA or gDNA.

This CDR3 has 14 residues. Trimming cost V 10 bases and J 3 bases, with 15 bases left between them. CDR1 SNHLY and CDR2 FYNNEI come from the germline V gene. Sequencing used immunoSEQ multiplex PCR; TCRdb keeps in-frame clones, though not all of them. The top ten clones hold approximately 24% of a sample with 15,000 to 17,000 clones, 75% to 90% of them seen once. Sequencing was done on a sample of peripheral blood. The rearrangement joins TRBV2 to TRBJ1-4, with a tentative D call TRBD1 (5 bases). The sequence was collected from an elderly man with active or convalescent COVID-19. CDR3 protein: CATMGGGANEKLFF. For the CDR3, the DNA is TGTGCCACCATGGGGGGGGGAGCTAATGAAAAACTGTTTTTT.